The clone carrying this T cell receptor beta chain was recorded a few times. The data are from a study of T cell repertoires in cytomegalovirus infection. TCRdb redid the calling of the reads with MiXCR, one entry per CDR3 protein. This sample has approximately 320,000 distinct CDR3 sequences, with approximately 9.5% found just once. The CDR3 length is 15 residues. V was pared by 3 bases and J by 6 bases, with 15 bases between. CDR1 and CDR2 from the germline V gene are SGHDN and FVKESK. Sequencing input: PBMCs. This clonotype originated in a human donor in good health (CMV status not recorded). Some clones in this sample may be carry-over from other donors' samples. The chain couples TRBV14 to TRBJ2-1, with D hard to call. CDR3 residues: CASSQGRLRGNEQFF. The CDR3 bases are TGTGCCAGCAGCCAGGGCAGGCTCCGAGGCAATGAGCAGTTCTTC.